This is a list of T cell receptor beta chains from one sample in a study of blood T cell repertoires in COVID-19. Only in-frame clones appear in the TCRdb table, and some are missing; sequencing was by immunoSEQ multiplex PCR. The sample holds roughly 270,000 clones; approximately 85% are singletons and the top ten take approximately 5%. The source material was peripheral blood. These receptor sequences come from a man aged 50 or older with active or convalescent COVID-19. The CDR3 runs from the conserved cysteine through the conserved F or W. The D gene is left open where the match is weak. Clone size is stated in some rows and not others, as once, few, many or a class when expanded.

clone_size: NA
j_call: TRBJ1-1
d_call: NA
v_call: TRBV27
cdr3_nt: TGTGCCAGCAGTAGATTTAGCGCCCCCGGCACTGAAGCTTTCTTT
cdr3_aa: CASSRFSAPGTEAFF

clone_size: NA
j_call: TRBJ2-5
d_call: TRBD2
v_call: TRBV5-5
cdr3_nt: TGTGCCAGCAGCTTGGACGCTAGCGGGAGGGCCGGAGAGACCCAGTACTTC
cdr3_aa: CASSLDASGRAGETQYF

clone_size: NA
j_call: TRBJ2-1
d_call: TRBD1
v_call: TRBV24-1
cdr3_nt: TGTGCCACCAGCGCCGATACGGGACAGGCATACAATGAGCAGTTCTTC
cdr3_aa: CATSADTGQAYNEQFF

clone_size: once
j_call: TRBJ2-2
d_call: TRBD2
v_call: TRBV4-1
cdr3_nt: TGCGCCAGCAGCCACCCCATGACTAGCGGGAGTGCCGGGGAGCTGTTTTTT
cdr3_aa: CASSHPMTSGSAGELFF

clone_size: NA
j_call: TRBJ1-1
d_call: NA
v_call: TRBV6-5
cdr3_nt: TGTGCCAGCAGCGAGGGGGTTAACACTGAAGCTTTCTTT
cdr3_aa: CASSEGVNTEAFF

clone_size: NA
j_call: TRBJ1-1
d_call: NA
v_call: TRBV6-5
cdr3_nt: TGTGCCAGCAGTCGCGGGAACGGGAACACTGAAGCTTTCTTT
cdr3_aa: CASSRGNGNTEAFF

clone_size: NA
j_call: TRBJ2-3
d_call: TRBD2
v_call: TRBV10-3
cdr3_nt: TGTGCCATCAGTCTTCGTGGGTTGGGGGGGGAAGATACGCAGTATTTT
cdr3_aa: CAISLRGLGGEDTQYF

clone_size: NA
j_call: TRBJ2-3
d_call: NA
v_call: TRBV11-2
cdr3_nt: TGTGCCAGCAGCCCCCCGGGAACAGATACGCAGTATTTT
cdr3_aa: CASSPPGTDTQYF

clone_size: NA
j_call: TRBJ2-2
d_call: TRBD2
v_call: TRBV25-1
cdr3_nt: TGTGCCAGCAGTGAATCGGTCGGCGGGAGGTTCGGCGGGGAGCTGTTTTTT
cdr3_aa: CASSESVGGRFGGELFF

clone_size: NA
j_call: TRBJ1-2
d_call: NA
v_call: TRBV15
cdr3_nt: TGTGCCACCAGCAGGGGTGGGCTGGACAGAGCTAACTATGGCTACACCTTC
cdr3_aa: CATSRGGLDRANYGYTF

clone_size: NA
j_call: TRBJ1-4
d_call: NA
v_call: TRBV6-5
cdr3_nt: TGTGCCAGCAGGTCAGGCCGGAGGGGTGAAAAACTGTTTTTT
cdr3_aa: CASRSGRRGEKLFF

clone_size: NA
j_call: TRBJ1-5
d_call: NA
v_call: TRBV10-3
cdr3_nt: TGTGCCATCAGTCCCGCGGGAGATTACAATCAGCCCCAGCATTTT
cdr3_aa: CAISPAGDYNQPQHF

clone_size: NA
j_call: TRBJ1-4
d_call: NA
v_call: TRBV13
cdr3_nt: TGTGCCAGCAGCTTAGGCTCCCGGGGAGAAACTAATGAAAAACTGTTTTTT
cdr3_aa: CASSLGSRGETNEKLFF

clone_size: NA
j_call: TRBJ2-1
d_call: TRBD2
v_call: TRBV6-1
cdr3_nt: TGTGCCAGCAGTGGTTTTTCAGGACTAGCGGTCGGGGGCTCCTACAATGAGCAGTTCTTC
cdr3_aa: CASSGFSGLAVGGSYNEQFF

clone_size: NA
j_call: TRBJ2-7
d_call: NA
v_call: TRBV19
cdr3_nt: TGTGCCAGTAGAGAGTCAGGGTCCAACGAGCAGTACTTC
cdr3_aa: CASRESGSNEQYF

clone_size: few
j_call: TRBJ2-7
d_call: TRBD2
v_call: TRBV7-3
cdr3_nt: TGTGCCAGCAGCTTATATGGGGGAGGGCCCTACGAGCAGTACTTC
cdr3_aa: CASSLYGGGPYEQYF

clone_size: once
j_call: TRBJ2-7
d_call: TRBD2
v_call: TRBV5-1
cdr3_nt: TGCGCCAGCAGTTCCCACGGACTAGCGGAAGCCTACGAGCAGTACTTC
cdr3_aa: CASSSHGLAEAYEQYF

clone_size: once
j_call: TRBJ1-1
d_call: NA
v_call: TRBV4-3
cdr3_nt: TGCGCCAGCAGCCTATCAGACTCAGTGAACACTGAAGCTTTCTTT
cdr3_aa: CASSLSDSVNTEAFF

clone_size: NA
j_call: TRBJ2-7
d_call: NA
v_call: TRBV27
cdr3_nt: TGTGCCAGCAGTCTAGGGGGTACCTCCTACGAGCAGTACTTC
cdr3_aa: CASSLGGTSYEQYF

clone_size: NA
j_call: TRBJ1-6
d_call: TRBD1
v_call: TRBV30
cdr3_nt: TGTGCCTTAAATCCGGGACAGGAGAATTCACCCCTCCACTTT
cdr3_aa: CALNPGQENSPLHF

clone_size: NA
j_call: TRBJ1-2
d_call: NA
v_call: TRBV28
cdr3_nt: TGTGCCAGCAGATATGACAGGTACTATGGCTACACCTTC
cdr3_aa: CASRYDRYYGYTF

clone_size: NA
j_call: TRBJ2-7
d_call: NA
v_call: TRBV7-6
cdr3_nt: TGTGCCAGCAGCTTAAAAGGTCCGGGGGAGCAGTACTTC
cdr3_aa: CASSLKGPGEQYF

clone_size: NA
j_call: TRBJ2-2
d_call: NA
v_call: TRBV6-4
cdr3_nt: TGTGCCAGCAGTGCAGGGAACACCGGGGAGCTGTTTTTT
cdr3_aa: CASSAGNTGELFF

clone_size: NA
j_call: TRBJ1-1
d_call: TRBD1
v_call: TRBV27
cdr3_nt: TGTGCCAGCAGTCCCCGGACAGGGAATTTCATGAACACTGAAGCTTTCTTT
cdr3_aa: CASSPRTGNFMNTEAFF

clone_size: NA
j_call: TRBJ2-3
d_call: TRBD2
v_call: TRBV4-2
cdr3_nt: TGTGCCAGCAGCCAAGAGTGGCGGGGGGCAGATACGCAGTATTTT
cdr3_aa: CASSQEWRGADTQYF

clone_size: many
j_call: TRBJ2-2
d_call: NA
v_call: TRBV27
cdr3_nt: TGTGCCAGCAGTCCCCTTGCGACAGTCGGGGAGCTGTTTTTT
cdr3_aa: CASSPLATVGELFF

clone_size: once
j_call: TRBJ2-7
d_call: NA
v_call: TRBV30
cdr3_nt: TGTGCCTGGAGTGTGGGCGGGCTAGCCCCCAGCAAATACTTC
cdr3_aa: CAWSVGGLAPSKYF

clone_size: NA
j_call: TRBJ1-1
d_call: TRBD1
v_call: TRBV12-3/TRBV12-4
cdr3_nt: TGTGCCAGCAGGACAGGGCGCACTGAAGCTTTCTTT
cdr3_aa: CASRTGRTEAFF

clone_size: NA
j_call: TRBJ1-2
d_call: NA
v_call: TRBV19
cdr3_nt: TGTGCCAGTAGGGACACGATAGCCCCTAACTATGGCTACACCTTC
cdr3_aa: CASRDTIAPNYGYTF

clone_size: NA
j_call: TRBJ1-5
d_call: TRBD1
v_call: TRBV28
cdr3_nt: TGTGCCAGCAGTTTTCGGGACAGGGTTAATCAGCCCCAGCATTTT
cdr3_aa: CASSFRDRVNQPQHF

clone_size: NA
j_call: TRBJ2-1
d_call: TRBD1
v_call: TRBV2
cdr3_nt: TGTGCCAGCACCGGGACAGGGGGCAAGAATGAGCAGTTCTTC
cdr3_aa: CASTGTGGKNEQFF

clone_size: NA
j_call: TRBJ2-1
d_call: TRBD1
v_call: TRBV7-9
cdr3_nt: TGTGCCAGCAGCTTGGACAGGGGTAGCAATGAGCAGTTCTTC
cdr3_aa: CASSLDRGSNEQFF

clone_size: NA
j_call: TRBJ2-7
d_call: TRBD2
v_call: TRBV15
cdr3_nt: TGTGCCACCAGCAGTGGACTAGCGGACCTGTACGAGCAGTACTTC
cdr3_aa: CATSSGLADLYEQYF

clone_size: NA
j_call: TRBJ2-2
d_call: TRBD1
v_call: TRBV28
cdr3_nt: TGTGCCAGCAGTCCCGGGACAGCTTTCAACGCGAACACCGGGGAGCTGTTTTTT
cdr3_aa: CASSPGTAFNANTGELFF

clone_size: few
j_call: TRBJ2-7
d_call: NA
v_call: TRBV5-4
cdr3_nt: TGTGCCAGCAGCTTGGATCCAGGAATCTCCTACGAGCAGTACTTC
cdr3_aa: CASSLDPGISYEQYF

clone_size: NA
j_call: TRBJ1-5
d_call: NA
v_call: TRBV19
cdr3_nt: TGTGCCAGTCTAAGACAGCCGAATAGCAATCAGCCCCAGCATTTT
cdr3_aa: CASLRQPNSNQPQHF

clone_size: once
j_call: TRBJ1-1
d_call: TRBD1
v_call: TRBV19
cdr3_nt: TGTGCCACTAGGGACAGGGGGCGGACTGAAGCTTTCTTT
cdr3_aa: CATRDRGRTEAFF

clone_size: NA
j_call: TRBJ2-7
d_call: NA
v_call: TRBV10-1
cdr3_nt: TGCGCCAGCAGTCGAGCGCTGAAGGACGAGCAGTACTTC
cdr3_aa: CASSRALKDEQYF

clone_size: NA
j_call: TRBJ2-7
d_call: NA
v_call: TRBV5-1
cdr3_nt: TGCGCCAGCAGCTCTGACCTGACACTGAACTTC
cdr3_aa: CASSSDLTLNF

clone_size: NA
j_call: TRBJ2-2
d_call: TRBD2
v_call: TRBV19
cdr3_nt: TGTGCCAGTAGGGAGCTCAAGCGGGGAAACACCGGGGAGCTGTTTTTT
cdr3_aa: CASRELKRGNTGELFF

clone_size: NA
j_call: TRBJ2-7
d_call: NA
v_call: TRBV23-1
cdr3_nt: TGCGCCAGCAGTCTACGGGGAGCGCAAACCTACGAGCAGTACTTC
cdr3_aa: CASSLRGAQTYEQYF

clone_size: NA
j_call: TRBJ1-2
d_call: TRBD1
v_call: TRBV7-2
cdr3_nt: TGTGCCAGCAGCCCCTCGGGACAGGCAAACTATGGCTACACCTTC
cdr3_aa: CASSPSGQANYGYTF

clone_size: NA
j_call: TRBJ2-5
d_call: NA
v_call: TRBV28
cdr3_nt: TGTGCCAGCAGTAACAGGGATGAGACCCAGTACTTC
cdr3_aa: CASSNRDETQYF

clone_size: NA
j_call: TRBJ2-1
d_call: NA
v_call: TRBV27
cdr3_nt: TGTGCCAGCAGTTTATTGGCGGGGAGAGCTTACAATGAGCAGTTCTTC
cdr3_aa: CASSLLAGRAYNEQFF

clone_size: NA
j_call: TRBJ2-5
d_call: TRBD1
v_call: TRBV7-8
cdr3_nt: TGTGCCAGCAGCCTCCACGGGACAGGGCGCCAAGAGACCCAGTACTTC
cdr3_aa: CASSLHGTGRQETQYF

clone_size: NA
j_call: TRBJ1-2
d_call: NA
v_call: TRBV19
cdr3_nt: TGTGCCAGTAGTATTATGGTGACAGGCTATGGCTACACCTTC
cdr3_aa: CASSIMVTGYGYTF

clone_size: NA
j_call: TRBJ2-7
d_call: TRBD1
v_call: TRBV18
cdr3_nt: TGTGCCAGCTCAACGGGACAGGGGGACGAGCAGTACTTC
cdr3_aa: CASSTGQGDEQYF

clone_size: NA
j_call: TRBJ2-7
d_call: TRBD2
v_call: TRBV4-1
cdr3_nt: TGCGCCAGCAGTAGGAGTAGCGGGAGGTACGAGCAGTACTTC
cdr3_aa: CASSRSSGRYEQYF

clone_size: NA
j_call: TRBJ1-6
d_call: NA
v_call: TRBV28
cdr3_nt: TGTGCCAGCAGTTCCCTGGGGGGGCGAGGATCACCCCTCCACTTT
cdr3_aa: CASSSLGGRGSPLHF

clone_size: NA
j_call: TRBJ1-2
d_call: NA
v_call: TRBV4-1
cdr3_nt: TGCGCCAGCAGCCAAAATATGGCACCCCACACCTTC
cdr3_aa: CASSQNMAPHTF

clone_size: NA
j_call: TRBJ1-6
d_call: NA
v_call: TRBV9
cdr3_nt: TGTGCCAGCAGCCCCTTAAATGGGCAGGGCGGTTCACCCCTCCACTTT
cdr3_aa: CASSPLNGQGGSPLHF

clone_size: NA
j_call: TRBJ2-5
d_call: TRBD1
v_call: TRBV3-1/TRBV3-2
cdr3_nt: TGTGCCAGCAGCCAAGAAGACAGGGGACGGTACTTC
cdr3_aa: CASSQEDRGRYF

clone_size: NA
j_call: TRBJ1-1
d_call: NA
v_call: TRBV5-1
cdr3_nt: TGCGCCAGCAGAAGGGAGGGCACTGAAGCTTTCTTT
cdr3_aa: CASRREGTEAFF

clone_size: NA
j_call: TRBJ1-1
d_call: TRBD1
v_call: TRBV7-9
cdr3_nt: TGTGCCAGCAGCTTAGCGGGTACTGCAGGGGGAGTCACTGAAGCTTTCTTT
cdr3_aa: CASSLAGTAGGVTEAFF